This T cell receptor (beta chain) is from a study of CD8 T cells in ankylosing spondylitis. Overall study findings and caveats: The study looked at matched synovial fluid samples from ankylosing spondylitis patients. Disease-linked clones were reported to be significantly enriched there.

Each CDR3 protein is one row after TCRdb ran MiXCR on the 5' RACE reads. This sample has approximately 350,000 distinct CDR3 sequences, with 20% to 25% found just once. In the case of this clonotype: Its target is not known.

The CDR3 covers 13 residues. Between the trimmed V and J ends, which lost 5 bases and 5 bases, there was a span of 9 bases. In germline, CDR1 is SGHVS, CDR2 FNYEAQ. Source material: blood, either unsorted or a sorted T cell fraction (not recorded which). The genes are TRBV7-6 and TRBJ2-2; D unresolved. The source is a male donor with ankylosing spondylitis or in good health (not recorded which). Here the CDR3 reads CASSTRHTGELFF. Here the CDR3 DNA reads TGTGCCAGCAGCACACGACATACCGGGGAGCTGTTTTTT.